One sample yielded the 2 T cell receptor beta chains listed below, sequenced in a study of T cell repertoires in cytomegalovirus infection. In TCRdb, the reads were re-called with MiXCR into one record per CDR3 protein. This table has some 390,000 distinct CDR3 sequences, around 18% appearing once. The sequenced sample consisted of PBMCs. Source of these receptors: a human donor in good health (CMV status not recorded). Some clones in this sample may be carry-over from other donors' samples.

The CDR3 coding sequence is TGTGCCAGCAGCTTAGCTCCACAGGCGAGGTATACCCAGTACTTC. It yields the protein CASSLAPQARYTQYF. J is TRBJ2-5 and V is TRBV7-2, with a possible D match to TRBD1 (5 bases). Germline V gene sequence: CDR1 SGHTA, CDR2 FQGNSA. The germline V and J ends were trimmed by 0 bases and 8 bases, with 16 bases remaining between them. CDR3 length equals 15 residues.

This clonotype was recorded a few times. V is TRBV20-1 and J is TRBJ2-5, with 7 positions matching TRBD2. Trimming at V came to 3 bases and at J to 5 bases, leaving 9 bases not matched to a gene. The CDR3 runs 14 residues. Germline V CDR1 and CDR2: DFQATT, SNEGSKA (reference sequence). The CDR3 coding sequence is TGCAGTGCTAGGCGGGGGAATGGCGGGGAGACCCAGTACTTC. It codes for CSARRGNGGETQYF.